The T cell receptor beta chain described here comes from a study of molecular identifiers for immune sequencing clone quantification. Whole-study context: In replicates, RNA from approximately 20,000 or 100,000 naive CD8 cells was divided five ways and four parts were sequenced.

The CD8+CD4-CCR7+CD45RA+ phenotype defined the sorted naive CD8 T cells. The CDR3 has 14 amino acids. The germline CDR1 and CDR2 sequences are SGHAT and FQNNGV. V was pared by 0 bases and J by 4 bases, with 8 bases between. This clonotype is medium-sized within its sample. For bulk TCR libraries, previously described methods and listed TCR primers were used. TCRdb ran MiXCR on the PCR reads and lists one entry per CDR3 protein. The sample holds about 10,000 distinct CDR3 sequences, about 20% seen once. The J gene is TRBJ2-3, the V gene TRBV11-2; D uncertain. The source of this sequence is a human donor in good health. Some libraries in this study had Jurkat cell RNA spiked in. Sequenced input: naive CD8+ T cells from blood, with Jurkat cell RNA spiked in. As for subset: FACS-sorted CD8+CD4-CCR7+CD45RA+ naive T cells. CDR3 region: CASSLEMRSDTQYF. The CDR3 bases are TGTGCCAGCAGCTTAGAGATGAGGTCAGATACGCAGTATTTT.